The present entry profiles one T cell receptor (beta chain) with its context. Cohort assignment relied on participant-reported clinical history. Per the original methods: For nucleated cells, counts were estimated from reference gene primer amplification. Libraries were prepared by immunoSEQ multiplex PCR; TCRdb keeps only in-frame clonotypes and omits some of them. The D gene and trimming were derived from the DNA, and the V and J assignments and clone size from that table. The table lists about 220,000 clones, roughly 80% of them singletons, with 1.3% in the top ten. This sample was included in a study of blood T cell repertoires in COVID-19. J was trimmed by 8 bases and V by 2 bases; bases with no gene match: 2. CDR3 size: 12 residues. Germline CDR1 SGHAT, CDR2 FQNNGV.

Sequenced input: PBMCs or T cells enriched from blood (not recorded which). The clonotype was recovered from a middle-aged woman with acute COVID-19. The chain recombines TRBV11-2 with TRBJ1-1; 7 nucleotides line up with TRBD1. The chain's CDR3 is CASSLQGVEAFF. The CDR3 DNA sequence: TGTGCCAGCAGCTTACAGGGGGTAGAAGCTTTCTTT.